This T cell receptor (beta chain) was documented in a study of cytomegalovirus exposure and HLA in healthy donors. Study context: Falling in the Caucasian-associated ancestry cluster were 80% to 85% of approximately 400 genotyped donors.

Comments on this clone: Its antigen is as yet unknown.

PCR employed 60 Vbeta and 13 Jbeta primers. Methods used by the authors: Around 11 million shared chains were among the about 80 million unique TCR beta chains that a later analysis counted. Sequenced by immunoSEQ multiplex PCR; TCRdb stores in-frame clones only, minus some. Clone size and V and J calls were adopted from that table, with D and trimming inferred from the DNA. The data contain 150,000 to 200,000 clones, 60% to 85% of them seen just once; the ten biggest clones take up over 2.5%. Regarding the study as a whole: Likely technical artifact: a cluster of highly shared sequence variants.

This TCR was recovered from a female donor in good health and CMV-seronegative. The material sequenced was PBMCs.

The CDR3 region has the DNA TGCGCCAGCAGCCCACAGATGAACACTGAAGCTTTCTTT. Protein product: CASSPQMNTEAFF. This chain joins TRBV4-3 and TRBJ1-1; D gene ambiguous. Germline CDR1 and CDR2: LGHNA and YSLEER. Trimming took off 4 bases at V and 0 bases at J, with 6 bases between the two ends. CDR3 size: 13 residues.